This T cell receptor beta chain came from a study of blood T cells in healthy people across ages. For the second PCR, which ran for roughly 7 to 11 cycles, a sample-barcoded 5' primer and a J-beta primer mix were used. Each cDNA molecule received a tag from a template-switch adaptor that had 12 random nucleotides. TCRdb re-called the 5' RACE reads through MiXCR, storing one row per CDR3 protein. The sample has some 670,000 distinct CDR3 sequences; 40% to 65% are singletons. Germline V gene lookup returns CDR1 DFQATT and CDR2 SNEGSKA (reference sequence). V shed 7 bases, J shed 5 bases, and the junction held 4 bases outside the gene matches. The CDR3 sequence is 12 residues long.

The V and J genes are TRBV20-1 and TRBJ2-3, with 9 bases matching TRBD2. The TCR was taken from a woman older than 75 in good health. The specimen sequenced was blood. The CDR3 loop reads CSGREGIDTQYF. In DNA, the CDR3 is TGCAGTGGGCGGGAGGGGATAGATACGCAGTATTTT.